What follows is one T cell receptor beta chain and its context. The target antigen is unknown. The table came from immunoSEQ multiplex PCR; TCRdb's copy has only in-frame clones and leaves some out. This sample carries approximately 2,000,000 clones, 90% to 95% of them seen once, and the ten largest clones take more than 1.5%. The data derive from a study of shared clonotypes between healthy human individuals. Study-wide findings and caveats: Few donors restricted represented genetic and exposure-history diversity.

There are 13 residues in the CDR3. The germline V gene encodes CDR1 SEHNR and CDR2 FQNEAQ (reference sequence). The V end was cut by 8 bases, the J end by 6 bases, with 14 bases between. In the naive CD8 group, cells lacked CD45RO and were positively selected for CCR7, so terminally differentiated effector memory CD45RA+ cells were left out. J is TRBJ2-1 and V is TRBV7-9, with D possibly TRBD2 on 5 matching bases. Specimen: naive CD8+ T cells from PBMCs. The clonotype was recovered from a man aged 18 to 35 in good health. Some clones in this sample may be carry-over from other donors' samples. DNA of the CDR3: TGTGCCAGCCTGAGGGCAGATGTCAATGAGCAGTTCTTC. As protein: CASLRADVNEQFF.